The clone carrying this T cell receptor (beta chain) was seen a few times. Its antigen is still unknown. This sample was included in a study of T-cell memory formation after mild COVID-19. Study context: TCR clustering was largely donor specific. Study-level findings and limits: Clones shrinking from day 15 to 85 showed even CD4/CD8 mixes; later expanders tilted CD4+. Confirmation of SARS-CoV-2 specificity was lacking for second-wave clones peaking day 37.

TCRdb recomputed calls from the 5' RACE reads with MiXCR, one row per CDR3 protein. The table shows around 450,000 distinct CDR3 sequences, with about 24% occurring only once. The TCR was taken from an adult woman who had mild COVID-19 (a few samples of this study predate the infection). Cell type and time point are not known. Sequencing used PBMCs or a T cell subset sorted from them (not recorded which).

DNA of the CDR3: TGCGCCACCCAGGGACCCCCTCTGTATGAGCAGTTCTTC. This sequence encodes CATQGPPLYEQFF. V is TRBV5-1 and J is TRBJ2-1; D possibly matches TRBD1 or TRBD2 (5 bases each). The V gene lost 9 bases and the J gene lost 8 bases, with 18 bases spanning the gap. This CDR3 is built from 13 residues. The germline V gene has CDR1 SGHRS and CDR2 YFSETQ.